Below, 18 T cell receptor beta chains from the same sample are listed, as sequenced in a study of shared clonotypes between healthy human individuals. Repertoires were generated with immunoSEQ multiplex PCR, while TCRdb's copy carries only in-frame clones and drops some. The sample lists about 1 million clones; roughly 74% were seen once. The sequencing input was memory CD4+ T cells from PBMCs. Subset indicated: CD45RA-negative fraction. Every receptor here comes from a man between 18 and 35 years old in good health. Some clones in this sample may be carry-over from other donors' samples.

The chain combines TRBV29-1 with TRBJ2-3; D ambiguous. The V end was cut by 1 base, the J end by 7 bases, with 15 bases between. Looked up from germline, CDR1 is SQVTM and CDR2 is ANQGSEA. This CDR3 region has 14 residues. CDR3 sequence: CSVEASLVSHTQYF. Here the CDR3 DNA reads TGCAGCGTTGAAGCTTCCCTGGTGTCTCATACGCAGTATTTT.

This rearrangement joins TRBV7-9 to TRBJ1-1, with D possibly matching TRBD1 (5 bases). CDR3 length: 15 amino acids. In germline, CDR1 is SEHNR, CDR2 FQNEAQ (reference sequence). Trimming removed 0 bases from V and 7 bases from J, with 15 bases in between. The CDR3 nucleotides read TGTGCCAGCAGCTTAGCGGGCAGGGTTTCAGGTGAAGCTTTCTTT. Translated, it gives CASSLAGRVSGEAFF.

Worth noting for this clone: The same CDR3 also results from other DNA sequences found in this sample. This rearrangement joins TRBV18 to TRBJ1-2; 10 nucleotides agree with TRBD1. The CDR3 runs to 14 residues. V trimming: 3 bases; J trimming: 3 bases; junction bases outside the gene matches: 1. Germline assignment: CDR1 KGHSH and CDR2 LQKENI. CDR3 residues: CASSPGTGDYGYTF. The CDR3 DNA sequence: TGTGCCAGCTCACCGGGGACAGGGGACTATGGCTACACCTTC.

V usage is TRBV2 and J usage is TRBJ2-1; no reliable D call. The CDR3 contains 15 residues. Deletions cut 5 bases from V and 4 bases from J, with 15 bases between. The V gene's germline CDR1 is SNHLY and CDR2 FYNNEI. The CDR3: CASSKTGLPYNEQFF. In DNA, the CDR3 is TGTGCCAGCAGTAAAACCGGTCTGCCGTACAATGAGCAGTTCTTC.

This clone showed up just once. The J gene is TRBJ2-2, the V gene TRBV15; weak D call: TRBD1 (6 bases). The germline V and J ends were trimmed by 0 bases and 5 bases, with 13 bases remaining between them. There are 16 residues in the CDR3. Per germline, CDR1 LNHNV and CDR2 YYDKDF (reference sequence). CDR3 bases: TGTGCCACCAGCAGAGAACCAGGGACATTGACCGGGGAGCTGTTTTTT. Amino acid sequence: CATSREPGTLTGELFF.

The rearrangement links TRBV18 to TRBJ2-3; D is ambiguous. The germline V gene encodes CDR1 KGHSH and CDR2 LQKENI. V was clipped by 2 bases and J by 6 bases, with 21 bases between them. CDR3 length equals 17 residues. CDR3 protein: CASSPYRMSNYGDTQYF. CDR3 bases: TGTGCCAGCTCACCATATAGAATGAGTAACTATGGGGATACGCAGTATTTT.

This sequence joins TRBV14 and TRBJ2-1, with 7 bases matching TRBD2. CDR1 SGHDN and CDR2 FVKESK come from the germline V gene. The V and J ends lost 4 bases and 7 bases, in that order; junction bases with no gene match: 7. The CDR3 loop spans 14 amino acids. CDR3 sequence (DNA): TGTGCCAGCAGCCGGGGACTACCTGGTAATGAGCAGTTCTTC. It specifies CASSRGLPGNEQFF.

The chain joins TRBV5-1 to TRBJ2-3; a weak D match, TRBD2 (6 bases). The CDR3 spans 14 residues. Per the germline V gene, CDR1 is SGHRS and CDR2 is YFSETQ. Between the trimmed V and J ends, which lost 4 bases and 2 bases, there was a span of 11 bases. CDR3 in amino acids: CASSGDFFTDTQYF. The CDR3 DNA follows: TGCGCCAGCAGCGGGGACTTTTTCACAGATACGCAGTATTTT.

The chain combines TRBV6-1 with TRBJ1-1, with a weak D call TRBD1 (6 bases). This CDR3 comprises 13 residues. The V and J ends lost 5 bases and 5 bases respectively, with 12 bases between them. Germline V gives CDR1 MNHNS, CDR2 SASEGT. CDR3 nucleotides: TGTGCCAGCAGTCCCCAGGGACAAACTGAAGCTTTCTTT. Translation gives CASSPQGQTEAFF.

The gene calls are TRBV6-5 and TRBJ1-2, with D perhaps matching TRBD1 (5 bases). Trimming left V 0 bases short and J 5 bases short, with 10 bases between. Germline V gives CDR1 MNHEY, CDR2 SVGAGI. The CDR3 extends over 14 amino acids. CDR3 region: CASSYSGTLYGYTF. The DNA of the CDR3 is TGTGCCAGCAGTTACTCGGGGACGCTTTATGGCTACACCTTC.

The chain combines TRBV6-1 with TRBJ1-2; 10 nucleotides match TRBD1. The CDR3 sequence is 14 residues long. The germline CDR1 and CDR2 sequences are MNHNS and SASEGT. With V trimmed by 5 bases and J by 8 bases, 8 bases remained unmatched. CDR3 in amino acids: CASSTTDRGRGYTF. The CDR3, as DNA: TGTGCCAGCAGTACCACCGACAGGGGGCGAGGCTACACCTTC.

The CDR3 sequence is CASSLGGLLYEQYF. The CDR3 bases are TGTGCCAGCAGCTTAGGCGGCCTCCTCTACGAGCAGTACTTC. The chain joins TRBV7-2 to TRBJ2-7, with D unclear. CDR3 length: 14 amino acids. Germline-derived CDR1 and CDR2 are SGHTA and FQGNSA. With 1 base removed from V and 3 bases from J, the gap between germline ends came to 10 bases.

The chain links TRBV5-1 to TRBJ1-3; 7 positions agree with TRBD1. This CDR3 comprises 15 residues. CDR1 and CDR2 (germline): SGHRS, YFSETQ. Losses at the gene ends were 3 bases for V and 0 bases for J; bases not matched to a gene: 3. As DNA, the CDR3 is TGCGCCAGCAGCTGGGGGACAGCCTCTGGAAACACCATATATTTT. It codes for CASSWGTASGNTIYF. Looking up the rest from reference TRBV5-1 and TRBJ1-3 gives the full variable domain: KAGVTQTPRYLIKTRGQQVTLSCSPISGHRSVSWYQQTPGQGLQFLFEYFSETQRNKGNFPGRFSGRQFSNSRSEMNVSTLELGDSALYLCASSWGTASGNTIYFGEGSWLTVV.

The chain joins TRBV5-1 to TRBJ2-1; TRBD2 matches at 12 bases. CDR3 length equals 18 residues. The V and J ends lost 4 bases and 4 bases, in that order; junction bases with no gene match: 12. Germline loops: CDR1 SGHRS, CDR2 YFSETQ. CDR3 region: CASSRQTTSGRAYNEQFF. For the CDR3, the DNA is TGCGCCAGCAGCCGACAAACGACTAGCGGGAGAGCTTACAATGAGCAGTTCTTC.

V and J are TRBV25-1 and TRBJ2-3; unclear D gene. Germline V gives CDR1 MGHDK, CDR2 SYGVNS. The CDR3 is 16 residues long. Between the trimmed V and J ends, which lost 2 bases and 1 base, there was a span of 13 bases. CDR3 sequence (DNA): TGTGCCAGCAGTGAAGGAGTCGGCGGACGCACAGATACGCAGTATTTT. It codes for CASSEGVGGRTDTQYF.

With regard to this clone: The junction shows a germline mismatch at one end, possibly a read error. The chain uses TRBV5-3 and TRBJ2-7, with D possibly matching TRBD1 (5 bases). TRBV5-3 falls under the ORF class, with uncertain function. The CDR3 loop spans 14 amino acids. CDR3 sequence (DNA): TGTGCCAGCAGCTTTCTAGGGGTAACCTACGAGCAGTACTTC. This translates into CASSFLGVTYEQYF.

This chain uses TRBV5-1 with TRBJ1-5, with D uncertain. Looked up from germline, CDR1 is SGHRS and CDR2 is YFSETQ. V lost 0 bases and J 3 bases, leaving 13 bases between the germline ends. This CDR3 comprises 16 residues. The CDR3 DNA reads as TGCGCCAGCAGCTTGGGCGCGGGAGAACCCAATCAGCCCCAGCATTTT. This encodes CASSLGAGEPNQPQHF.

DNA for the CDR3: TGTGCCAGCAGTGACTCGTATAGCGGGAGGATAAATGAGCAGTTCTTC. Amino acid sequence: CASSDSYSGRINEQFF. This chain links TRBV6-4 with TRBJ2-1, with TRBD2 matching 10 bases. Looked up from germline, CDR1 is MRHNA and CDR2 is SNTAGT. With V trimmed by 0 bases and J by 7 bases, 6 bases remained unmatched. The CDR3 extends over 16 amino acids.